This T cell receptor (beta chain) was sequenced during a study of blood T cell repertoires in COVID-19. For the study at large: The United States, Italy and Spain provided the acute and convalescent COVID-19 samples.

This CDR3 has 15 residues. The ends lost 3 bases at V and 4 bases at J; junction bases unmatched: 6. Per the germline V gene, CDR1 is MGHRA and CDR2 is YSYEKL. Participants spanned ages roughly 18 to 90 years and resided in about 25 US areas. Authors' methods: Amplified reference gene primers provided the basis for estimating nucleated cell counts. Using immunoSEQ multiplex PCR, the repertoire was profiled, and TCRdb retains in-frame clones only, with some absent. The DNA was the basis for D and trimming; V, J and clone size are from that table. Seen here are about 170,000 clones, approximately 91% observed once, and the top ten hold approximately 0.8%.

Sequencing input: PBMCs or T cells enriched from blood (not recorded which). The origin of this receptor is a woman aged 18-30 years who had recovered from COVID-19. V is TRBV4-1 and J is TRBJ2-7; 10 bases map to TRBD1. The CDR3 sequence is CASSQTGTGVYEQYF. The CDR3 DNA is TGCGCCAGCAGCCAGACCGGGACAGGGGTTTACGAGCAGTACTTC.